This TCR beta chain was recovered during a study of cytomegalovirus exposure and HLA in healthy donors. Study-level results: Reportedly, cytomegalovirus status was diagnosed with high sensitivity and specificity.

The donors belonged to the approximately 120-subject validation cohort, separate from the 666-subject first cohort. About this clone itself: Its antigen is unidentified.

Only in-frame clones appear in the TCRdb table, and some are missing; sequencing was by immunoSEQ multiplex PCR. The sample includes fewer than 350,000 clones, more than 75% seen only once; the top ten take 0.92%. The germline gives CDR1 SGHDN, CDR2 FVKESK. V was cut by 3 bases and J by 6 bases, with 11 bases left in between. The CDR3 is 14 amino acids. The TCR sequence derives from a woman aged 18-30 years in good health and CMV-seronegative. The sequenced material came from PBMCs. The rearrangement joins TRBV14 to TRBJ2-2, with a tentative D call TRBD1 (6 bases). The chain's CDR3 is CASSQTPGAGELFF. The CDR3 nucleotides read TGTGCCAGCAGCCAGACCCCAGGGGCCGGGGAGCTGTTTTTT. Drawing the rest from reference TRBV14 and TRBJ2-2, the complete variable domain is EAGVTQFPSHSVIEKGQTVTLRCDPISGHDNLYWYRRVMGKEIKFLLHFVKESKQDESGMPNNRFLAERTGGTYSTLKVQPAELEDSGVYFCASSQTPGAGELFFGEGSRLTVL.